This TCR beta chain emerged from a study of T cells after yellow fever vaccination. In the study overall: In the case of low-cell-number fractions, SMART-Seq v4 Ultra Low Input was used for preparation.

Findings and limits, study-wide: The secondary T-cell response peaked on day 5, not day 15, but was weaker. In FACS-sorted repertoires, abundant clonotypes from the bulk population could appear as contaminants.

5'RACE template switching generated TCR cDNA, adding a universal primer site and UMIs. A single record per CDR3 protein comes from TCRdb applying MiXCR to the 5' RACE reads. The data contain around 310,000 distinct CDR3 sequences, around 3.6% of them singletons. Details on this clonotype: Its antigen remains unidentified.

This clonotype was sampled from a man in his late teens or twenties who received the YFV17D yellow fever vaccine. The sample in question was PBMCs, obtained on the day of the yellow fever booster vaccination.

The CDR3 DNA reads as TGCGCCAGCAGCTTCAGCGCGGCCACCGGGGAGCTGTTTTTT. This gives the protein CASSFSAATGELFF. The V call is TRBV5-1, the J call TRBJ2-2; D not certain. Trimming cost V 2 bases and J 4 bases, with 9 bases left between them. CDR1 and CDR2 from the germline V gene are SGHRS and YFSETQ. The CDR3 runs to 14 residues. Variable domain in full (rest from reference TRBV5-1 and TRBJ2-2): KAGVTQTPRYLIKTRGQQVTLSCSPISGHRSVSWYQQTPGQGLQFLFEYFSETQRNKGNFPGRFSGRQFSNSRSEMNVSTLELGDSALYLCASSFSAATGELFFGEGSRLTVL.